The 10 T cell receptor beta chains listed next were all sequenced from one sample in a study of graft-versus-host responses after intestinal transplantation (dated by TCRdb to about 2021). The library was obtained by the immunoSEQ multiplex PCR assay. As stored in TCRdb, this immuneACCESS dataset retains in-frame rearrangements with V and J assigned. A fraction of the clones does not appear; measured against another copy, unresolved V genes explain less than half of the discrepancy, and the remainder lacks a known reason. The sample yields about 88,000 clones; 85% to 90% were counted once. The ten top clones hold around 0.1% of the sample. These receptors' targets are unknown. The time point label for this specimen denotes: cells obtained before transplantation from donor or recipient. The source material was unstimulated CD4+ T cells sorted from spleen or lymph node cells, sampled before intestinal transplant. These receptors were collected from a human donor who received an intestinal transplant.

The gene calls are TRBV19 and TRBJ2-5; D is undetermined. The length of the CDR3 is 15 residues. Trimming removed 5 bases at V and 1 base at J, with 14 bases between. Germline loops: CDR1 LNHDA, CDR2 SQIVND (reference sequence). Written as DNA, the CDR3 is TGTGCCAGTAGTCCACAAAAGACACGCCAAGAGACCCAGTACTTC. Translated: CASSPQKTRQETQYF.

This clone was seen more than once but under ten times. The V and J genes are TRBV6-4 and TRBJ2-3; no reliable D call. V lost 5 bases and J lost 5, with 11 bases in between. The CDR3 runs to 13 residues. Germline V gene sequence: CDR1 MRHNA, CDR2 SNTAGT. The CDR3 loop reads CASSLVFGDTQYF. Here the CDR3 DNA reads TGTGCCAGCAGTTTGGTCTTCGGAGATACGCAGTATTTT.

There are a few counts of this clone. The chain carries TRBV5-1 and TRBJ1-2; 7 nucleotides line up with TRBD1. This CDR3 contains 17 residues. V lost 4 bases to trimming and J lost 2 bases; unmatched junction nucleotides: 14. Germline CDR1 and CDR2: SGHRS and YFSETQ. This chain's CDR3 is CASSLNLGGTENYGYTF. CDR3 DNA sequence: TGCGCCAGCAGCCTGAATTTGGGCGGGACAGAGAACTATGGCTACACCTTC.

This clone was detected only once. The chain employs TRBV27 and TRBJ1-1, with D tentatively TRBD1 (6 bases). Germline V CDR1 and CDR2: MNHEY, SMNVEV (reference sequence). The CDR3 runs to 17 residues. V was trimmed by 2 bases and J by 0 bases, leaving 16 bases between them. The CDR3 loop reads CASSLGIGTHVNTEAFF. In nucleotides, the CDR3 is TGTGCCAGCAGTTTAGGTATCGGGACACATGTGAACACTGAAGCTTTCTTT.

The rearrangement uses TRBV7-9 and TRBJ1-6; D not certain. Germline CDR1 and CDR2: SEHNR and FQNEAQ (reference sequence). Trimming shortened V by 2 bases and J by 0 bases, and 14 bases separated the two germline ends. CDR3 length: 18 amino acids. The CDR3 nucleotides are TGTGCCAGCAGCTTAAGCCGACACGGCTCCTCCTATAATTCACCCCTCCACTTT. The encoded protein is CASSLSRHGSSYNSPLHF. The variable domain in full, with the rest retrieved from reference TRBV7-9 and TRBJ1-6, is DTGVSQNPRHKITKRGQNVTFRCDPISEHNRLYWYRQTLGQGPEFLTYFQNEAQLEKSRLLSDRFSAERPKGSFSTLEIQRTEQGDSAMYLCASSLSRHGSSYNSPLHFGNGTRLTVT.

V usage is TRBV29-1 and J usage is TRBJ1-2; 8 nucleotides match TRBD1. The germline gives CDR1 SQVTM, CDR2 ANQGSEA. CDR3 length: 13 residues. The V segment lost 1 base and the J segment 8 bases; nucleotides outside the gene matches: 6. The CDR3 region has the DNA TGCAGCGTTGAAGTCGGACAGGGTGGGGGCTACACCTTC. It codes for CSVEVGQGGGYTF.

The chain recombines TRBV19 with TRBJ1-6; unclear D gene. The ends were cut back, 4 bases at V and 8 bases at J, with 15 bases in the middle. There are 15 residues in the CDR3. Germline V gives CDR1 LNHDA, CDR2 SQIVND (reference sequence). The CDR3 loop is CASSKGPRLDSPLHF. The CDR3 DNA sequence: TGTGCCAGTAGTAAGGGCCCCCGACTAGATTCACCCCTCCACTTT. The full variable domain, completed using reference TRBV19 and TRBJ1-6, is DGGITQSPKYLFRKEGQNVTLSCEQNLNHDAMYWYRQDPGQGLRLIYYSQIVNDFQKGDIAEGYSVSREKKESFPLTVTSAQKNPTAFYLCASSKGPRLDSPLHFGNGTRLTVT.

V and J are TRBV5-6 and TRBJ1-1; possibly TRBD1 for D (6 bases). The CDR3 runs 18 residues. Per the germline V gene, CDR1 is SGHDT and CDR2 is YYEEEE. The germline V and J ends were trimmed by 6 bases and 0 bases, with 24 bases remaining between them. CDR3 residues: CASTEGITGNLMNTEAFF. CDR3 nucleotide sequence: TGTGCCAGCACCGAGGGGATAACAGGGAATCTCATGAACACTGAAGCTTTCTTT. The whole variable domain, remainder taken from reference TRBV5-6 and TRBJ1-1, is DAGVTQSPTHLIKTRGQQVTLRCSPKSGHDTVSWYQQALGQGPQFIFQYYEEEERQRGNFPDRFSGHQFPNYSSELNVNALLLGDSALYLCASTEGITGNLMNTEAFFGQGTRLTVV.

CDR3 in DNA: TGTGCCAGCAGTGAAGACAGGGTCAATCAGCCCCAGCATTTT. Translation gives CASSEDRVNQPQHF. This chain joins TRBV6-5 and TRBJ1-5, with TRBD1 identical over 7 bases. Germline CDR1 and CDR2: MNHEY and SVGAGI. This CDR3 has 14 amino acids. The V segment lost 5 bases and the J segment 3 bases; nucleotides outside the gene matches: 4.

The V call is TRBV7-9, the J call TRBJ2-3; the D gene is possibly TRBD2 (5 bases). The CDR3 length is 15 residues. V was shortened by 3 bases and J by 1 base, with 11 bases between the two germline ends. From germline, CDR1 is SEHNR and CDR2 FQNEAQ (reference sequence). The DNA for the CDR3 is TGTGCCAGCAGCTTGGGGAGTAGCGGCACAGATACGCAGTATTTT. It encodes CASSLGSSGTDTQYF.